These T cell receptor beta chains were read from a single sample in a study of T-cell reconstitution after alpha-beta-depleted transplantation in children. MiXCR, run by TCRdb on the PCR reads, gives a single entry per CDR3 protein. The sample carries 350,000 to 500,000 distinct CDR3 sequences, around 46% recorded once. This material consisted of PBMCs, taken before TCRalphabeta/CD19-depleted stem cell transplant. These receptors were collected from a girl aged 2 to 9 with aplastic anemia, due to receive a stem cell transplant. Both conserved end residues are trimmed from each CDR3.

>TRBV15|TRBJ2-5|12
ATSTLTGQETQY
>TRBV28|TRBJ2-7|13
ASSSADRDGYEQY
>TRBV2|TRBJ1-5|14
ASSLFQQGAGQPQH
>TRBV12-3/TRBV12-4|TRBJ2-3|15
ASSLRDRGRRTDTQY
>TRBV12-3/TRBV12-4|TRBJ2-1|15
ASSLGTGLAGGYEQF
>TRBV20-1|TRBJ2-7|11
RASRQGANEQY
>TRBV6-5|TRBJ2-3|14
ASSYVSGARTDTQY
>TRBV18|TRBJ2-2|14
ASSRLDISNTGELF
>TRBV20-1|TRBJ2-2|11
SARVTNTGELF
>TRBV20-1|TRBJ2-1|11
SAHPGTYNEQF